The 22 T cell receptor beta chains below come from one sample, sequenced in a study of Ad26.COV2.S vaccination and SARS-CoV-2 variants (dated by TCRdb to the early 2020s). Library preparation used the immunoSEQ multiplex PCR assay. In TCRdb, the immuneACCESS table is reduced to in-frame sequences with V and J assigned. These tables do not hold every clone; where another copy was compared, an unresolved V gene accounts for under half, and the others remain unexplained. The sample profile shows some 250,000 clones; 85% to 90% of them were found once. The top ten hold around 10% of the sample. The label giving this sample's treatment or condition can be read as: roughly 19 received Ad26.COV2.S at low or high dose, single or two shots; about 5 received placebo; per-sample allocation not given. For vaccine and placebo recipients, the sequenced repertoires came from samples collected on day 63 after the first injection.

Specimen: peripheral blood, collected in a trial of Ad26.COV2.S vaccine versus placebo. The receptors were sampled from a person between 18 and 59 years old who received the Ad26.COV2.S COVID-19 vaccine or a placebo.

The chain couples TRBV2 to TRBJ2-5, with 10 positions matching TRBD1. There are 15 residues in the CDR3. Germline V gene sequence: CDR1 SNHLY, CDR2 FYNNEI. The V and J ends lost 3 bases and 2 bases, in that order; junction bases with no gene match: 3. For the CDR3, the DNA is TGTGCCAGCAGTGACAGGACAGGGGGGCAAGAGACCCAGTACTTC. This sequence encodes CASSDRTGGQETQYF.

This chain connects TRBV5-6 to TRBJ1-4; D not resolved. V lost 1 base and J lost 6, with 10 bases in between. Germline V gene sequence: CDR1 SGHDT, CDR2 YYEEEE. This CDR3 is 14 amino acids long. CDR3: CASSLNFGDEKLFF. The CDR3 DNA follows: TGTGCCAGCAGCTTGAATTTTGGGGATGAAAAACTGTTTTTT.

The chain recombines TRBV10-3 with TRBJ1-6; the match to TRBD1 covers 7 bases. V trimming: 5 bases; J trimming: 5 bases; junction bases outside the gene matches: 0. The CDR3 loop spans 13 amino acids. Germline CDR1 is ENHRY and CDR2 is SYGVKD. This chain's CDR3 is CAISTGDNSPLHF. DNA for the CDR3: TGTGCCATCAGTACAGGGGATAATTCACCCCTCCACTTT.

The chain links TRBV25-1 to TRBJ2-5, with 8 bases that match TRBD1. The CDR3 covers 15 residues. The ends lost 4 bases at V and 4 bases at J; junction bases unmatched: 8. CDR1 and CDR2 from the germline V gene are MGHDK and SYGVNS. For the CDR3, the DNA is TGTGCCAGCAGTGCCGACAGGGGAGGATTAGAGACCCAGTACTTC. The encoded protein is CASSADRGGLETQYF.

The chain couples TRBV6-5 to TRBJ2-1; 8 bases agree with TRBD2. The germline CDR1 and CDR2 sequences are MNHEY and SVGAGI. The CDR3 has 16 residues. The J segment lost 6 bases and the V segment lost 0 bases, leaving 7 bases of the junction unmatched. CDR3 region: CASSYSTGGPGNEQFF. DNA for the CDR3: TGTGCCAGCAGTTACTCGACGGGGGGGCCGGGCAATGAGCAGTTCTTC.

This clone was recorded once. The chain has TRBV5-6 and TRBJ2-3; possible D gene TRBD1, 5 bases. The CDR3 spans 14 residues. The germline gives CDR1 SGHDT, CDR2 YYEEEE. V lost 0 bases and J 2 bases, leaving 7 bases between the germline ends. CDR3: CASSLGQHTDTQYF. The CDR3 DNA is TGTGCCAGCAGCTTGGGACAGCACACAGATACGCAGTATTTT.

The V call is TRBV7-2, the J call TRBJ1-1; TRBD1 matches at 10 bases. CDR1 and CDR2 from the germline V gene are SGHTA and FQGNSA. Trimming took 1 base from V and 5 from J; bases not matched to a gene: 16. The CDR3 totals 19 residues. The chain's CDR3 is CASSLVPVRQGAKGTEAFF. The CDR3 bases are TGTGCCAGCAGCTTAGTGCCTGTGCGACAGGGGGCTAAGGGGACTGAAGCTTTCTTT.

The V and J genes are TRBV19 and TRBJ1-2; D not resolved. CDR3 length equals 14 residues. In germline, CDR1 is LNHDA, CDR2 SQIVND (reference sequence). V lost 4 bases and J 2 bases, leaving 11 bases between the germline ends. In DNA, the CDR3 is TGTGCCAGTAGTAGGGGTAGTGCCAACTATGGCTACACCTTC. It translates to CASSRGSANYGYTF.

Turning to this clone: The sample has other DNA sequences that encode this CDR3 too. This CDR3 is CASSLGGDQPQHF. CDR3 sequence (DNA): TGTGCCAGCAGTCTGGGCGGGGATCAGCCCCAGCATTTT. The chain is built from TRBV5-4 and TRBJ1-5; D unclear. There are 13 residues in the CDR3. V was clipped by 5 bases and J by 5 bases, with 11 bases between them. Germline V gene sequence: CDR1 SGHNT, CDR2 YYREEE (reference sequence).

The chain has TRBV30 and TRBJ1-5; D remains ambiguous. Trimming cost V 0 bases and J 4 bases, with 7 bases left between them. CDR1 is GTSNPN, CDR2 SVGIG, per germline (reference sequence). The CDR3 runs to 13 residues. The CDR3 sequence: CAWSVGGNQPQHF. The CDR3 coding sequence is TGTGCCTGGAGTGTTGGAGGAAATCAGCCCCAGCATTTT.

This clone appeared a few times. J is TRBJ1-2 and V is TRBV4-3; TRBD1 aligns across 8 bases. CDR1 is LGHNA and CDR2 is YSLEER in the germline V gene. This CDR3 region has 18 residues. J was trimmed by 4 bases and V by 0 bases; bases with no gene match: 13. The CDR3 here is CASSQDLARGRGGYGYTF. The CDR3 nucleotides read TGCGCCAGCAGCCAAGATTTGGCCAGGGGGCGAGGCGGCTATGGCTACACCTTC.

The gene calls are TRBV10-1 and TRBJ2-7, with 8 bases identical to TRBD1. The CDR3 covers 14 residues. J lost 0 bases, V lost 3 bases, and 1 base had no gene match. The V gene's germline CDR1 is WNHNN and CDR2 SYGVQD (reference sequence). The CDR3: CASSDGTGSYEQYF. CDR3 bases: TGCGCCAGCAGTGATGGGACAGGCTCCTACGAGCAGTACTTC.

The V call is TRBV6-2 or TRBV6-3, the J call TRBJ1-5, with TRBD1 matching 8 bases. V was clipped by 2 bases and J by 0 bases; unmatched bases: 9. The germline gives CDR1 MNHEY, CDR2 SVGEGT. The CDR3 has 18 residues. This chain's CDR3 is CASSYQDRAANSNQPQHF. The CDR3 region has the DNA TGTGCCAGCAGTTACCAGGACAGGGCTGCCAATAGCAATCAGCCCCAGCATTTT.

The chain carries TRBV14 and TRBJ1-3; D is unclear. This CDR3 comprises 14 residues. Germline V CDR1 and CDR2: SGHDN, FVKESK. The V gene lost 1 base and the J gene lost 0 bases, with 4 bases spanning the gap. This chain's CDR3 is CASSQGVSGNTIYF. The CDR3 DNA is TGTGCCAGCAGCCAAGGGGTCTCTGGAAACACCATATATTTT.

This sequence joins TRBV20-1 and TRBJ2-2; tentative D call: TRBD1 (6 bases). Germline-derived CDR1 and CDR2 are DFQATT and SNEGSKA (reference sequence). Trimming left V 3 bases short and J 1 base short, with 12 bases between. The CDR3 is 15 amino acids. The CDR3 DNA reads TGCAGTGCTAGTGGGGGCGGAAGGAACACCGGGGAGCTGTTTTTT. Protein: CSASGGGRNTGELFF.

This rearrangement joins TRBV28 to TRBJ1-2, with D uncertain. The CDR3 spans 13 residues. In germline, CDR1 is MDHEN, CDR2 SYDVKM. The V end lost 5 bases, the J end lost 8 bases, and 15 bases lay between the germline ends. CDR3 nucleotides: TGTGCCAGCAGTCTCGGCTCACCCCGGGGCTACACCTTC. It is translated as CASSLGSPRGYTF.

The gene calls are TRBV18 and TRBJ2-5, with 8 bases lining up with TRBD1. CDR3 size: 16 residues. Germline CDR1 is KGHSH and CDR2 is LQKENI. The V gene end was trimmed by 0 bases and the J gene end by 5 bases; junction bases not matched to a gene: 8. Here the CDR3 reads CASSPPSQGAGETQYF. The CDR3 nucleotides are TGTGCCAGCTCACCACCGTCGCAGGGGGCTGGGGAGACCCAGTACTTC.

The chain combines TRBV2 with TRBJ2-4, with D perhaps matching TRBD1 (6 bases). Germline V lookup: CDR1 SNHLY, CDR2 FYNNEI. The V end was cut by 5 bases, the J end by 0 bases, with 14 bases between. The CDR3 is made up of 16 amino acids. The CDR3, as DNA: TGTGCCAGCAGTAGGACAGCCGGCGTAGCCAAAAACATTCAGTACTTC. Translating it yields CASSRTAGVAKNIQYF.

There are a few counts of this clone. The rearrangement uses TRBV4-2 and TRBJ2-7, with 7 nucleotides matching TRBD2. V trimming: 1 base; J trimming: 7 bases; junction bases outside the gene matches: 7. CDR1 and CDR2 (germline): LGHNA, YNFKEQ. The CDR3 extends over 14 amino acids. In DNA form, the CDR3 reads TGTGCCAGCAGCCAAGGTCCGGGAGGAAGGGAGCAGTACTTC. Amino acids: CASSQGPGGREQYF.

V gene TRBV19 combines with J gene TRBJ1-1, with 8 bases identical to TRBD1. The junction had 7 bases not matched to a gene; V was cut back by 6 bases and J by 4 bases. From germline, CDR1 is LNHDA and CDR2 SQIVND (reference sequence). This CDR3 comprises 14 residues. The CDR3 is CASRKQGGGTEAFF. The CDR3 region has the DNA TGTGCCAGTAGGAAACAGGGGGGAGGCACTGAAGCTTTCTTT.

This clone was observed a handful of times. V is TRBV6-5 and J is TRBJ1-1; 7 bases fit TRBD1. The CDR3 spans 13 residues. V lost 7 bases to trimming and J lost 1 base; unmatched junction nucleotides: 3. Germline assignment: CDR1 MNHEY and CDR2 SVGAGI. The CDR3 spells CASKDRPNTEAFF. As DNA, the CDR3 is TGTGCCAGCAAGGACAGGCCGAACACTGAAGCTTTCTTT.

The gene calls are TRBV7-8 and TRBJ2-3; D gene ambiguous. The CDR3 spans 17 residues. The V gene lost 5 bases and the J gene lost 2 bases, with 20 bases spanning the gap. In germline, CDR1 is SGHVS, CDR2 FQNEAQ. The CDR3 spells CASSRRPHNKITDTQYF. DNA for the CDR3: TGTGCCAGCAGCCGCCGCCCCCATAACAAGATCACAGATACGCAGTATTTT.